One and the same sample provided the 20 T cell receptor beta chains below, sequenced in a study of siplizumab effects on memory and regulatory T cells. Sequencing was performed with immunoSEQ multiplex PCR; in TCRdb, only in-frame clones are kept and a portion is missing. The sample lists 50,000 or so clones, about 90% occurring once. Sequenced sample: naive CD8+ T cells sorted from blood. The receptors originated from a human donor in good health.

The chain carries TRBV6-6 and TRBJ2-1; 8 bases agree with TRBD2. CDR1 is MNHNY, CDR2 SVGAGI, per germline (reference sequence). J lost 7 bases, V lost 5 bases, and 13 bases had no gene match. CDR3 length equals 16 residues. Here the CDR3 DNA reads TGTGCCAGCAGTCCTCCTTCCAGCGGGAGAACGAATGAGCAGTTCTTC. Amino acid sequence: CASSPPSSGRTNEQFF.

This chain uses TRBV7-9 with TRBJ2-7, with D tentatively TRBD2 (5 bases). The germline gives CDR1 SEHNR, CDR2 FQNEAQ (reference sequence). Trimming removed 5 bases at V and 6 bases at J, with 20 bases between. CDR3 length: 15 residues. CDR3 DNA sequence: TGTGCCAGCAGCCCCCCCCGGGGTGGGTTCGGCGAGCAGTACTTC. This codes for CASSPPRGGFGEQYF.

As to this clone: The germline gene is not matched at one end of the junction; a read error may be the cause. The chain is built from TRBV2 and TRBJ2-7; 13 bases are shared with TRBD2. The CDR3 runs to 15 residues. Per the germline V gene, CDR1 is SNHLY and CDR2 is FYNNEI. The CDR3 bases are TGTGCCAGCAGGGAAGGGACTAGCGGGGCCTACGAGCAGTACTTC. This sequence encodes CASREGTSGAYEQYF.

The rearrangement joins TRBV19 to TRBJ1-6; no clear D. V was shortened by 3 bases and J by 7 bases, with 7 bases between the two germline ends. The CDR3 runs to 13 residues. Germline lookup yields CDR1 LNHDA and CDR2 SQIVND (reference sequence). The CDR3 DNA follows: TGTGCCAGTAGTATGGGAACCAATTCACCCCTCCACTTT. This translates into CASSMGTNSPLHF.

The gene calls are TRBV6-1 and TRBJ2-2; 12 bases align to TRBD2. Germline trimming cut 0 bases from V and 0 bases from J; bases unmatched to any gene: 17. Germline-derived CDR1 and CDR2 are MNHNS and SASEGT. There are 23 residues in the CDR3. The CDR3 is CASSEARGGDPRLAGANTGELFF. The CDR3 bases are TGTGCCAGCAGTGAAGCCAGGGGGGGGGACCCTCGACTAGCGGGAGCGAACACCGGGGAGCTGTTTTTT.

CDR3 bases: TGTGCCAGCAGCTTTGGACAGGGGGCTTACAATGAGCAGTTCTTC. Translation: CASSFGQGAYNEQFF. J is TRBJ2-1 and V is TRBV7-9; 11 bases align to TRBD1. Germline V lookup: CDR1 SEHNR, CDR2 FQNEAQ (reference sequence). The CDR3 is 15 amino acids. V was clipped by 3 bases and J by 4 bases; unmatched bases: 2.

The chain recombines TRBV19 with TRBJ1-1; no clear D gene. Germline assignment: CDR1 LNHDA and CDR2 SQIVND (reference sequence). The V and J ends lost 2 bases and 4 bases respectively, with 8 bases between them. This CDR3 is 13 amino acids long. CDR3 coding DNA: TGTGCCAGTAGTATAAGCTGGGGCACTGAAGCTTTCTTT. Amino acid sequence: CASSISWGTEAFF. Combining the CDR3 with reference TRBV19 and TRBJ1-1 gives the whole variable domain DGGITQSPKYLFRKEGQNVTLSCEQNLNHDAMYWYRQDPGQGLRLIYYSQIVNDFQKGDIAEGYSVSREKKESFPLTVTSAQKNPTAFYLCASSISWGTEAFFGQGTRLTVV.

The V and J genes are TRBV7-9 and TRBJ2-2; tentative D call: TRBD1 (6 bases). The germline gives CDR1 SEHNR, CDR2 FQNEAQ (reference sequence). Trimming cost V 1 base and J 4 bases, with 7 bases left between them. This CDR3 comprises 14 residues. The CDR3 region is CASSLVQGTGELFF. The DNA of the CDR3 is TGTGCCAGCAGCTTAGTACAGGGCACCGGGGAGCTGTTTTTT. The variable domain in full, with the rest retrieved from reference TRBV7-9 and TRBJ2-2, is DTGVSQNPRHKITKRGQNVTFRCDPISEHNRLYWYRQTLGQGPEFLTYFQNEAQLEKSRLLSDRFSAERPKGSFSTLEIQRTEQGDSAMYLCASSLVQGTGELFFGEGSRLTVL.

The CDR3 DNA sequence: TGCGCCAGCAGACTAGCGGGAGGGCCTGGGTACAATGAGCAGTTCTTC. This sequence encodes CASRLAGGPGYNEQFF. The rearrangement links TRBV5-1 to TRBJ2-1; 13 bases map to TRBD2. V was clipped by 5 bases and J by 4 bases; unmatched bases: 6. Germline V gene sequence: CDR1 SGHRS, CDR2 YFSETQ. The CDR3 covers 16 residues.

This clone was detected once. This rearrangement joins TRBV4-1 to TRBJ2-1; unclear D gene. In germline, CDR1 is MGHRA, CDR2 YSYEKL. CDR3 size: 16 residues. V lost 1 base and J 0 bases, leaving 10 bases between the germline ends. The CDR3 protein is CASSQAPSTSYNEQFF. In DNA, the CDR3 is TGCGCCAGCAGCCAAGCACCCAGCACCTCCTACAATGAGCAGTTCTTC.

This rearrangement joins TRBV12-2 to TRBJ2-6; TRBD1 reflects the table's D call only, with no check against the DNA. TRBV12-2 is reported as a pseudogene. CDR3 size: 19 residues. The CDR3 here is CASRLDPGTTKSGANVLTF. As DNA, the CDR3 is TGTGCAAGTCGCTTAGACCCCGGGACAACAAAATCTGGGGCCAACGTCCTGACTTTC.

V and J are TRBV27 and TRBJ2-3; D not certain. The CDR3 length is 14 residues. Looked up from germline, CDR1 is MNHEY and CDR2 is SMNVEV (reference sequence). V lost 3 bases, J lost 4 bases, and 11 bases lay in between. The CDR3 coding sequence is TGTGCCAGCAGTTTGGAGTCAGTTGCAGATACGCAGTATTTT. Translation gives CASSLESVADTQYF.

This chain uses TRBV23-1 with TRBJ1-4; 8 bases map to TRBD1. TRBV23-1 is assigned to the ORF class and has an uncertain function. Trimming took 2 bases from V and 7 from J; bases not matched to a gene: 12. CDR3 length equals 17 residues. CDR3 nucleotides: TGCGCCAGCAGTCAAGAGGGACAGGAGGGCATCAGTGAAAAACTGTTTTTT. This sequence encodes CASSQEGQEGISEKLFF.

This clone has only one observation. CDR3 sequence: CASSIVASDEQFF. DNA for the CDR3: TGTGCCAGTAGTATCGTGGCTAGCGATGAGCAGTTCTTC. The genes are TRBV19 and TRBJ2-1, with D possibly matching TRBD2 (6 bases). The V end was cut by 3 bases, the J end by 8 bases, with 11 bases between. CDR1 is LNHDA, CDR2 SQIVND, per germline (reference sequence). The CDR3 loop spans 13 amino acids.

This sequence joins TRBV29-1 and TRBJ1-1; maybe TRBD1 (5 bases). Germline assignment: CDR1 SQVTM and CDR2 ANQGSEA. The CDR3 spans 14 residues. V was cut by 0 bases and J by 6 bases, with 14 bases left in between. The CDR3 loop is CSVEDVNSGPEAFF. The CDR3 DNA reads as TGCAGCGTTGAAGACGTTAATTCGGGGCCTGAAGCTTTCTTT.

The chain has TRBV5-1 and TRBJ2-3; D is ambiguous. Germline loops: CDR1 SGHRS, CDR2 YFSETQ. V was pared by 2 bases and J by 0 bases, with 10 bases between. This CDR3 contains 15 residues. The CDR3 sequence is CASSFLGRSTDTQYF. The DNA for the CDR3 is TGCGCCAGCAGCTTCCTCGGCAGAAGCACAGATACGCAGTATTTT. Full variable domain (rest looked up from reference TRBV5-1 and TRBJ2-3): KAGVTQTPRYLIKTRGQQVTLSCSPISGHRSVSWYQQTPGQGLQFLFEYFSETQRNKGNFPGRFSGRQFSNSRSEMNVSTLELGDSALYLCASSFLGRSTDTQYFGPGTRLTVL.

The chain joins TRBV5-4 to TRBJ2-7; TRBD2 is a possible D gene (6 bases). The CDR3 contains 13 residues. CDR1 and CDR2 from the germline V gene are SGHNT and YYREEE (reference sequence). Between the trimmed V and J ends, which lost 3 bases and 2 bases, there was a span of 9 bases. CDR3 amino acids: CASSSRGTYEQYF. In DNA, the CDR3 is TGTGCCAGCAGCTCTCGGGGGACCTACGAGCAGTACTTC.

Points on this clone: One junction end disagrees with the germline gene, perhaps due to a read error. This chain uses TRBV4-1 with TRBJ2-3; TRBD2 agrees at 8 bases. The CDR3 runs 15 residues. Germline loops: CDR1 MGHRA, CDR2 YSYEKL. The CDR3 nucleotides read TGCGCCAGCAGCCAGGGACTAGTGAGCAAAGATACGCAGTATTTT. Translating it yields CASSQGLVSKDTQYF.

The chain combines TRBV7-6 with TRBJ2-5; 10 positions match TRBD2. Germline lookup yields CDR1 SGHVS and CDR2 FNYEAQ. After removal of 3 bases from V and 4 bases from J, the junction contained 5 bases not matched to a gene. This CDR3 comprises 15 residues. For the CDR3, the DNA is TGTGCCAGCAGCTTTCTAGCGGGAGTCGGAGAGACCCAGTACTTC. Encoded protein: CASSFLAGVGETQYF.

The genes are TRBV4-2 and TRBJ1-1; 7 positions match TRBD1. CDR1 and CDR2 (germline): LGHNA, YNFKEQ. CDR3 size: 13 residues. Trimming took 4 bases from V and 7 from J; bases not matched to a gene: 6. The CDR3: CASSLEGAIEAFF. The DNA of the CDR3 is TGTGCCAGCAGCCTCGAGGGGGCAATTGAAGCTTTCTTT.